This TCR beta chain was profiled in a study of cytomegalovirus exposure and HLA in healthy donors (dated by TCRdb to the late 2010s). For the wider study: According to an earlier analysis of 587 of the donors, about 170 million T cells yielded 90 million to 130 million unique TCR beta sequences and about 300 Gb of sequence data. An early release covering approximately 600 HLA-typed donors comprised about 300 gigabases of sequencing data and tens of millions of unique TCR sequences. The genetic ancestry cluster associated with self-reported Caucasian donors included 81% of the 398 genotyped donors. The aim of the study was to test whether cataloging public T cell receptors could identify signatures of past pathogen exposure. The study profiled the T cell repertoires of 550 to 700 subjects by immunosequencing and related them to cytomegalovirus serostatus. In addition to the first cohort of 500 to 850 subjects, a separate validation cohort of approximately 110 different subjects was used. To predict cytomegalovirus infection status, the study combined high-throughput TCR immunosequencing, statistical association of individual TCRs with disease status, and machine learning. A later analysis re-analyzed previously published TCR beta repertoires from hundreds of donors and added high-resolution HLA genotyping to study TCR occurrence patterns. The later analysis used no new phenotypic data to find candidate immune exposures, relying instead on TCR beta sequences and their occurrence across donors. To decide whether each TCR beta V gene segment behaved as functional or pseudogenic, an earlier analysis of approximately 620 of the donors relied on high-throughput TCR beta sequencing. Alongside the repertoire data, information on donor age, sex, ethnicity and CMV serostatus was compiled. Genome-wide SNP genotypes for about 65% of the roughly 670 donors were used in a later genetic analysis, which treated that subset as a discovery cohort. Every discovery cohort repertoire had been produced on one sequencing platform. HLA typing covered class I and class II loci at four-digit resolution. The number of typed donors differed by locus: roughly 620-630 for A, B, C, DRB1 and DQB1; 500 to 550 for DQA1; around 610 for DPA1; and roughly 450 for DPB1. About five DR-DQ haplotypes were treated as single units for association and clustering because of strong linkage in the cohort. Across under 500 genotyped donors of the cohort, an average of roughly 230,000 unique TCR beta nucleotide sequences per donor were sequenced, and roughly 20% of those sequences were non-productive. Study-wide findings and limitations: According to a later genetic analysis, donors in an Asian-associated ancestry cluster had fewer N-insertions in productive TCRs than the approximately 630-donor mean. A total of around 150 TCR beta chains were listed by the study as associated with cytomegalovirus. In an earlier analysis of several hundred of the donors, most TCR beta V segments were observed in productive rearrangements about 87% or about 30% of the time, broadly matching IMGT annotations. At a false discovery rate of 0.05, a later analysis linked some 17,000 TCR beta sequences to specific HLA alleles. Because HLA typing was unavailable for some donors at each locus, only the typed subset was used in association tests. Most CMV-associated TCR beta chains appeared to be HLA-restricted in a later analysis, and the HLA associations seemed to be driven largely by CMV exposure. A few of the identified cytomegalovirus-associated TCR beta chains were confirmed in vitro to be specific for cytomegalovirus antigens. Most TCR sequences were seen in very few donors, while some public TCRs were found in many individuals. An association between a missense DCLRE1C variant and V-gene and J-gene trimming of TCR beta chains was found in a later genetic analysis and replicated in an independent cohort. The sequencing pipeline was judged likely to have produced a cluster of highly shared sequence variants as a technical artifact. In a later analysis, TCR association rates were found to vary across HLA loci, with the most associated TCRs seen for DRB1 alleles and the fewest for HLA-C alleles. Sequencing depth was assumed to be roughly uniform across donors in the presence/absence analyses, though that assumption may not hold. In a later analysis, several top co-occurrence clusters were reported to appear linked to parvovirus B19, influenza, CMV and Epstein-Barr virus. The cohort was sequenced for TCR beta chains only, and without alpha or paired-chain data the features that could be detected were limited. For the cohort, immune exposure information was limited to CMV serostatus. The earlier analysis of about 600 of the donors excluded fewer than 20 rarely observed V segments, including chromosome 9 orphons, because counts were too low. Correlated functional status among segregating V segments might reflect linkage disequilibrium, but an unknown experimental factor could not be ruled out. In a later analysis, HLA-associated TCR beta chains were found to be more clonally expanded and to have lower generation probabilities than equally common non-associated chains. The classifier was reported to diagnose cytomegalovirus status with high specificity and sensitivity in both the original cohort and the validation cohort. The authors suggested that the approach could potentially be generalized to other disease states and immunological phenotypes. A further reported finding was that TCR beta sequences accurately predicted the HLA-A and HLA-B alleles for most subjects in the first cohort. Assigning TCR associations to individual alleles was difficult when HLA alleles, especially DR and DQ, strongly co-occurred.

Library construction relied on the immunoSEQ multiplex PCR assay. For the multiplex PCR, a mixture combining 60 forward primers for TCR Vbeta segments and 13 reverse primers for TCR Jbeta segments was used. The CDR3 region of rearranged TCR beta genes was amplified from genomic DNA with a multiplex PCR assay. The amplified TCR beta libraries were sequenced on the Illumina HiSeq System as 87-base-pair reads. In the original analysis: A later analysis counted tens of millions of unique TCR beta chains across the 690 or so repertoires, and roughly 10 million of these chains were shared by at least two donors. A nearest-neighbor algorithm error-corrected the raw reads and collapsed the reads into unique sequences, merging closely related sequences to remove PCR and sequencing errors. CDR3 sequences were aligned to IMGT reference sequences to assign V, D and J gene segments. For a sequence to be retained, a match of at least six nucleotides to both a V gene segment and a J gene segment was required. A rearrangement was called productive if the CDR3 had no stop codons and remained in frame with V and J, and every other rearrangement was called non-productive. CDR3 was defined according to IMGT convention as the region running from the second conserved V-encoded cysteine to the conserved J-encoded phenylalanine. The earlier analysis of around 640 of the donors excluded sequences that lacked an unambiguous match to a single V gene segment. In an earlier analysis of approximately 610 of the donors, V segments were called functional above 56.7% productive rearrangements and were called segregating when the between-donor standard deviation exceeded 5%. A statistical classification framework was developed to diagnose cytomegalovirus status using the catalog of TCR beta chain sequences. A later analysis assigned V and J genes by comparing TCR nucleotide sequences with IMGT/GENE-DB human TR gene sequences. The TCRdist pipeline was used in a later analysis to assign CDR3 sequences and most-parsimonious VDJ recombination scenarios. In a later analysis, each TCR beta chain was defined by its CDR3 amino acid sequence together with its V-gene family, and reads lacking a unique V-gene family were excluded. In a later analysis, around 650 highly shared, low-generation-probability nucleotide sequences were removed to address suspected cross-contamination and a sequencing artifact. In a later analysis, a clonal expansion index for each public chain was calculated from normalized within-repertoire ranks of inferred template counts. In a later analysis, generation probabilities were computed using a VDJ recombination model fitted to out-of-frame rearrangements, and the results were checked against IGoR. Hypergeometric tests were used in a later analysis to score TCR-TCR, TCR-HLA and TCR-CMV co-occurrence, with a repertoire-size bias correction applied to the TCR pairs. A later analysis estimated false discovery rates by permuting HLA or CMV assignments 20 times. In a later analysis, co-occurring TCRs were grouped using DBSCAN, with TCRdist sequence similarity added in when clustering inside HLA-allele-positive subsets. Repertoires with fewer than 30,000 or more than 120,000 public chains were left out of co-occurrence clustering, as were about five repertoires with anomalous nucleotide sharing. In TCRdb, the immuneACCESS table is reduced to in-frame sequences with V and J assigned. These tables do not hold every clone; where another copy was compared, an unresolved V gene accounts for under half, and the others remain unexplained. V, J and clone size derive from that table, while D and trimming were established from the DNA sequence. For this sample the table gives 100,000 to 150,000 clones, of which roughly 70% were detected only once. Approximately 3.8% of the sample rests with the top ten.

In regard to this clone: No antigen is known for it. There are no base qualities to consult, and no much larger clone falls within one base.

In total, roughly 670 healthy bone marrow donors made up the cohort. Cohort members were all nominally healthy when sampled, although unrecorded immune exposures were likely present. The donor was CMV seronegative and was included in the group of hundreds of seronegative cohort members. Every donor gave a peripheral blood sample, and the peripheral blood mononuclear cells from that sample were used for TCR beta sequencing. Genomic DNA was extracted from the blood cell samples with the Qiagen DNeasy Blood Extraction Kit. The TCR originated in a man aged 30 to 39 in good health and CMV-seronegative. The specimen was PBMCs.

The nucleotides read TGCAGTGCCTACAGGGCAATGGGCTACACCTTC. Translation gives CSAYRAMGYTF. The chain links TRBV20-1 with TRBJ1-2; tentative D gene TRBD1, with 6 bases matching. The CDR3 numbers 11 residues from cysteine through phenylalanine. The CDR3 DNA has 33 bases and is translated from base 1. The V end loses 6 bases and the J end loses 8 bases, and a stretch of 13 bases separates them. From the germline V gene (reference sequence), CDR1 is DFQATT and CDR2 is SNEGSKA.